This T cell receptor (beta chain) was retrieved from a study of CD8 T cells in Susac syndrome. In the multiple sclerosis control group, patients were treatment-naive and had stable or active relapsing-remitting disease. Reverse transcription of 0.5 to 1 ug RNA was carried out with random hexamers. A multiplex approach, immunoSEQ multiplex PCR, amplified TCR beta CDR3 across 54 Vbeta and 13 Jbeta. TCRdb reprocessed the immunoSEQ multiplex PCR reads with MiXCR, giving one entry per CDR3 protein. This sample has some 130,000 distinct CDR3 sequences, with approximately 89% found just once. Sample: CD8+ T cells from PBMCs. This TCR came from a human donor with multiple sclerosis.

The CDR3 is CASSLSGSADTQYF. Here the CDR3 DNA reads TGTGCCAGCAGTTTAAGCGGGAGTGCAGATACGCAGTATTTT. The chain links TRBV27 to TRBJ2-3, with TRBD2 identical over 8 bases. Germline lookup yields CDR1 MNHEY and CDR2 SMNVEV (reference sequence). The ends lost 2 bases at V and 4 bases at J; junction bases unmatched: 2. The CDR3 is 14 residues long.